The subject of this entry is one T cell receptor (beta chain). CDR3 length equals 14 residues. CDR1 and CDR2 (germline): SNHLY, FYNNEI. V shed 6 bases, J shed 8 bases, and the junction held 8 bases outside the gene matches. All donors participated as healthy donors of bone marrow. This sample is part of a study of cytomegalovirus exposure and HLA in healthy donors. Study summary: HLA-typed donors were the source of approximately 88 million unique TCRs held in an early data release. The Caucasian-associated ancestry cluster contained about 80% of the approximately 400 genotyped donors.

Amplification used 60 Vbeta primers and 13 Jbeta primers. As originally analysed: Unique TCR beta chains numbered roughly 80 million in a later analysis, with roughly 10 million shared. Profiling relied on immunoSEQ multiplex PCR, and the TCRdb table lists in-frame clones only, not all of them. V, J and clone size are those of that table, while D and trimming were read from the DNA. The data contain about 160,000 clones, about 88% of them singletons. Material for sequencing was PBMCs. The receptor comes from a man aged 18 to 29 in good health and CMV-seropositive. V is TRBV2 and J is TRBJ1-4; 8 bases align to TRBD1. The DNA of the CDR3 is TGTGCCAGCAGGGACAGGACAGGGAACGAAAAACTGTTTTTT. Encoded protein: CASRDRTGNEKLFF.